These 27 T cell receptor beta chains came from one sample sequenced in a study of identical twins. TCRdb independently ran MiXCR on the 5' RACE reads; one entry per CDR3 protein. Of over 500,000 distinct CDR3 sequences listed, around 20% are singletons. The same data also contributed to another study, on T cells expressing NK-cell markers.

The sequenced material came from CD4+ T cells sorted from blood. The receptors come from a young woman in good health.

This clonotype appeared a few times. The rearrangement uses TRBV12-3 or TRBV12-4 and TRBJ1-5; D not certain. The V and J ends lost 2 bases and 2 bases respectively, with 10 bases between them. The CDR3 is 15 residues long. CDR3 loop: CASSLSVFGNQPQHF. The CDR3 region has the DNA TGTGCCAGCAGTTTATCGGTATTCGGCAATCAGCCCCAGCATTTT.

This clonotype occurred a few times. This sequence joins TRBV15 and TRBJ2-7; 7 bases line up with TRBD1. The germline CDR1 and CDR2 sequences are LNHNV and YYDKDF (reference sequence). The CDR3 contains 14 residues. After removal of 3 bases from V and 5 bases from J, the junction contained 7 bases not matched to a gene. The CDR3 DNA reads TGTGCCACCAGCAGGGGCATTCAGGGGGACGAGCAGTACTTC. It yields the protein CATSRGIQGDEQYF.

This chain joins TRBV6-2 or TRBV6-3 and TRBJ2-5; D is uncertain. Trimming removed 4 bases at V and 4 bases at J, with 19 bases between. The length of the CDR3 is 16 residues. The germline gives CDR1 MNHEY, CDR2 SVGEGT. The CDR3 spells CASSSILTPQPETQYF. The CDR3 bases are TGTGCCAGCAGTTCTATCCTGACTCCCCAGCCAGAGACCCAGTACTTC.

J is TRBJ1-5 and V is TRBV12-3 or TRBV12-4, with a possible D match to TRBD1 (5 bases). The length of the CDR3 is 15 residues. The V end was cut by 3 bases, the J end by 4 bases, with 13 bases between. This chain's CDR3 is CASSFGSGSNQPQHF. The CDR3 region has the DNA TGTGCCAGCAGTTTCGGGTCAGGGTCAAATCAGCCCCAGCATTTT.

The sample holds a few counts of this clonotype. V and J are TRBV5-1 and TRBJ1-5, with 7 bases identical to TRBD1. V gave up 0 bases and J gave up 3 bases; unmatched junction bases: 3. Germline V gene lookup returns CDR1 SGHRS and CDR2 YFSETQ. The CDR3 extends over 15 amino acids. CDR3 bases: TGCGCCAGCAGCTTGGAGGGACAGAACAATCAGCCCCAGCATTTT. This translates into CASSLEGQNNQPQHF.

This chain links TRBV20-1 with TRBJ2-1; 10 positions match TRBD2. Germline lookup yields CDR1 DFQATT and CDR2 SNEGSKA (reference sequence). This CDR3 contains 13 residues. Losses at the gene ends were 5 bases for V and 9 bases for J; bases not matched to a gene: 7. The CDR3 spells CSASLAGVPEQFF. The CDR3 nucleotides are TGCAGTGCTTCGCTAGCGGGAGTTCCTGAGCAGTTCTTC.

Ten or more counts support this clonotype. The chain has TRBV29-1 and TRBJ2-1; D unclear. The V gene's germline CDR1 is SQVTM and CDR2 ANQGSEA. The CDR3 totals 12 residues. V was clipped by 5 bases and J by 10 bases, with 15 bases between them. DNA for the CDR3: TGCAGCGTTACCGCACCCGGGTTAGAGCAGTTCTTC. Protein product: CSVTAPGLEQFF.

This clonotype came up many times. The chain couples TRBV18 to TRBJ1-1, with D possibly being TRBD1 (5 bases). With 3 bases removed from V and 3 bases from J, the gap between germline ends came to 14 bases. This CDR3 region has 15 residues. Germline values: CDR1 KGHSH, CDR2 LQKENI. The CDR3 DNA reads TGTGCCAGCTCACCGCTCAGGGTTCGGGACACTGAAGCTTTCTTT. Protein sequence: CASSPLRVRDTEAFF. The full variable domain, completed using reference TRBV18 and TRBJ1-1, is NAGVMQNPRHLVRRRGQEARLRCSPMKGHSHVYWYRQLPEEGLKFMVYLQKENIIDESGMPKERFSAEFPKEGPSILRIQQVVRGDSAAYFCASSPLRVRDTEAFFGQGTRLTVV.

The chain couples TRBV20-1 to TRBJ2-7; 10 bases agree with TRBD2. The ends lost 3 bases at V and 3 bases at J; junction bases unmatched: 8. The CDR3 has 15 residues. The V gene's germline CDR1 is DFQATT and CDR2 SNEGSKA (reference sequence). The CDR3 DNA reads as TGCAGTGCTAGGAACCTAGCGGGGGTTAACTACGAGCAGTACTTC. Translated, it gives CSARNLAGVNYEQYF.

The V and J genes are TRBV20-1 and TRBJ1-2; a possible D gene is TRBD1 (5 bases). CDR3 length: 16 amino acids. V was cut by 4 bases and J by 0 bases, with 18 bases left in between. Germline V lookup: CDR1 DFQATT, CDR2 SNEGSKA (reference sequence). CDR3 in amino acids: CSATGSTASANYGYTF. The CDR3, as DNA: TGCAGTGCTACAGGGTCCACGGCTTCAGCTAACTATGGCTACACCTTC.

A few counts support this clonotype. The chain carries TRBV29-1 and TRBJ1-3; D is undetermined. With 1 base removed from V and 0 bases from J, the gap between germline ends came to 7 bases. The CDR3 length is 14 residues. The germline V gene encodes CDR1 SQVTM and CDR2 ANQGSEA. The CDR3 is CSVEGWPSGNTIYF. CDR3 nucleotide sequence: TGCAGCGTTGAAGGCTGGCCCTCTGGAAACACCATATATTTT.

This sequence joins TRBV6-2 or TRBV6-3 and TRBJ2-1; D is ambiguous. Germline assignment: CDR1 MNHEY and CDR2 SVGEGT. The CDR3 covers 13 residues. Trimming cost V 0 bases and J 10 bases, with 10 bases left between them. CDR3 region: CASSYSGRPEQFF. CDR3 DNA: TGTGCCAGCAGTTACTCGGGTAGACCAGAGCAGTTCTTC.

This clonotype was seen only a few times. V is TRBV5-1 and J is TRBJ2-5, with unresolved D. The CDR3 sequence is 15 residues long. V gave up 3 bases and J gave up 5 bases, with 17 bases separating them. CDR1 and CDR2 from the germline V gene are SGHRS and YFSETQ. This CDR3 reads CASSYAGSGMETQYF. As DNA, the CDR3 is TGCGCCAGCAGCTACGCAGGTTCCGGCATGGAGACCCAGTACTTC.

This clonotype was counted a few times. The chain has TRBV28 and TRBJ1-2; D unclear. Between the trimmed V and J ends, which lost 5 bases and 8 bases, there was a span of 12 bases. The germline CDR1 and CDR2 sequences are MDHEN and SYDVKM. The length of the CDR3 is 12 residues. In DNA, the CDR3 is TGTGCCAGCAGTCCCCCCGGAGGCGGCTACACCTTC. Protein sequence: CASSPPGGGYTF.

This chain links TRBV6-5 with TRBJ1-2; 8 bases are shared with TRBD1. V shed 3 bases and J 8 bases; nucleotides not matched to a gene: 5. Germline CDR1 MNHEY, CDR2 SVGAGI. This CDR3 spans 13 amino acids. This chain's CDR3 is CASSYFDRGGYTF. CDR3 bases: TGTGCCAGCAGTTATTTCGACAGGGGAGGCTACACCTTC.

This clonotype was counted between two and nine times. The genes are TRBV5-1 and TRBJ2-7; TRBD2 matches 8 bases. This CDR3 has 16 residues. After removal of 4 bases from V and 5 bases from J, the junction contained 14 bases not matched to a gene. Germline V gives CDR1 SGHRS, CDR2 YFSETQ. CDR3 loop: CASSPLVGAGENEQYF. DNA for the CDR3: TGCGCCAGCAGCCCCCTAGTTGGAGCGGGGGAAAACGAGCAGTACTTC. The full variable domain, with the rest looked up from reference TRBV5-1 and TRBJ2-7, is KAGVTQTPRYLIKTRGQQVTLSCSPISGHRSVSWYQQTPGQGLQFLFEYFSETQRNKGNFPGRFSGRQFSNSRSEMNVSTLELGDSALYLCASSPLVGAGENEQYFGPGTRLTVT.

The J gene is TRBJ2-4, the V gene TRBV12-3 or TRBV12-4; no reliable D call. The CDR3 sequence is 15 residues long. V lost 4 bases and J 0 bases, leaving 10 bases between the germline ends. The CDR3 here is CASSSLGLAKNIQYF. The CDR3 DNA reads as TGTGCCAGCAGTTCCCTGGGGTTAGCCAAAAACATTCAGTACTTC.

This clonotype was picked up many times. This sequence joins TRBV12-3 or TRBV12-4 and TRBJ2-1; 11 bases map to TRBD2. With V trimmed by 5 bases and J by 5 bases, 8 bases remained unmatched. CDR3 length: 16 amino acids. CDR3 sequence reads: CASSTGLAGSHNEQFF. CDR3 bases: TGTGCCAGCAGTACTGGACTAGCGGGCTCACACAATGAGCAGTTCTTC.

The chain recombines TRBV5-1 with TRBJ2-7; possible D gene TRBD1, 6 bases. The CDR3 extends over 15 amino acids. Trimming left V 4 bases short and J 4 bases short, with 18 bases between. CDR1 and CDR2 from the germline V gene are SGHRS and YFSETQ. CDR3 DNA: TGCGCCAGCAGCGGGGGTTCCGGGACACTTTACGAGCAGTACTTC. As protein: CASSGGSGTLYEQYF.

This clonotype showed up just a few times. This rearrangement joins TRBV20-1 to TRBJ1-2; TRBD1 matches 7 bases. The germline CDR1 and CDR2 sequences are DFQATT and SNEGSKA (reference sequence). The V and J ends lost 2 bases and 5 bases, in that order; junction bases with no gene match: 5. CDR3 length: 13 amino acids. The chain's CDR3 is CSARIDRDYGYTF. The CDR3 DNA reads TGCAGTGCTAGAATCGACAGGGATTATGGCTACACCTTC.

This clonotype was recorded many times. The chain uses TRBV12-3 or TRBV12-4 and TRBJ2-1, with 12 positions matching TRBD2. The CDR3 contains 15 residues. V lost 6 bases, J lost 5 bases, and 5 bases stayed unmatched. As DNA, the CDR3 is TGTGCCAGCAGCTCTCTAGCGGGAGGGGACAATGAGCAGTTCTTC. Translation: CASSSLAGGDNEQFF.

This clonotype came up many times. The chain uses TRBV12-3 or TRBV12-4 and TRBJ1-2, with 10 nucleotides matching TRBD1. The CDR3 sequence is 14 residues long. The V gene end was trimmed by 6 bases and the J gene end by 5 bases; junction bases not matched to a gene: 6. The CDR3 reads CASRALGQGYGYTF. For the CDR3, the DNA is TGTGCCAGCAGAGCACTGGGACAGGGGTATGGCTACACCTTC.

This clonotype came up a few times. The CDR3 DNA is TGCGCCAGCACGGCGGTGGGTCTATACAATGAGCAGTTCTTC. Its protein product is CASTAVGLYNEQFF. V is TRBV10-2 and J is TRBJ2-1, with unresolved D. Germline V lookup: CDR1 WSHSY, CDR2 SAAADI. The CDR3 is 14 residues long. Deletions cut 7 bases from V and 4 bases from J, with 14 bases between.

This clonotype came up a few times. The chain has TRBV20-1 and TRBJ2-7; D remains unclear. This CDR3 comprises 17 residues. V was trimmed by 2 bases and J by 2 bases, leaving 22 bases between them. Germline-derived CDR1 and CDR2 are DFQATT and SNEGSKA (reference sequence). CDR3 DNA: TGCAGTGCTAGACAACTGGCGGAGAAATCTATAGCCTACGAGCAGTACTTC. Amino acid sequence: CSARQLAEKSIAYEQYF.

The chain employs TRBV9 and TRBJ1-2; the D is unclear. V gave up 0 bases and J gave up 12 bases, with 12 bases separating them. This CDR3 region has 12 residues. Germline CDR1 SGDLS, CDR2 YYNGEE. The CDR3 reads CASSVAGRSNTF. The CDR3 coding sequence is TGTGCCAGCAGCGTAGCCGGGAGGAGTAACACCTTC.

This clonotype showed up many times. The chain combines TRBV12-3 or TRBV12-4 with TRBJ2-7; 13 bases agree with TRBD2. The CDR3 covers 16 residues. The ends lost 2 bases at V and 5 bases at J; junction bases unmatched: 6. Written as DNA, the CDR3 is TGTGCCAGCAGTTTATCTCTACTAGCGGGAGGGCACGAGCAGTACTTC. Its translation: CASSLSLLAGGHEQYF.

This clonotype appeared a few times. This sequence joins TRBV20-1 and TRBJ2-5; 8 bases agree with TRBD1. The germline V gene has CDR1 DFQATT and CDR2 SNEGSKA (reference sequence). This CDR3 is built from 12 residues. The CDR3 sequence: CGPTGAGETQYF. The CDR3 DNA follows: TGCGGACCGACAGGGGCAGGGGAGACCCAGTACTTC.